The next 21 T cell receptor beta chains were all read from a single sample in a study of cytomegalovirus exposure and HLA in healthy donors. The PCR had 60 Vbeta and 13 Jbeta primers. Measured with immunoSEQ multiplex PCR; TCRdb has only the in-frame clones, and not every one. This table has approximately 150,000 clones, more than 65% appearing once. The specimen sequenced was PBMCs. The source is a woman aged 50 to 60 in good health and CMV-seronegative.

This chain joins TRBV6-5 and TRBJ1-2, with TRBD1 matching over 7 bases. The CDR3 has 12 residues. CDR1 is MNHEY, CDR2 SVGAGI, per germline. The trim removed 6 bases at V and 4 bases at J, leaving 2 bases unmatched. CDR3 residues: CASRRDSYGYTF. In DNA, the CDR3 is TGTGCCAGCAGACGGGACAGCTATGGCTACACCTTC.

This sequence joins TRBV7-2 and TRBJ2-1; TRBD2 agrees at 15 bases. Germline CDR1 SGHTA, CDR2 FQGNSA. CDR3 length: 18 amino acids. The J segment lost 4 bases and the V segment lost 1 base, leaving 5 bases of the junction unmatched. Written as DNA, the CDR3 is TGTGCCAGCAGCTTAGAGGGGACTAGCGGGAGGTTTTACAATGAGCAGTTCTTC. Translating gives CASSLEGTSGRFYNEQFF.

The CDR3 sequence is CASSVGTGGYEQYF. The CDR3 nucleotides read TGTGCCAGCAGTGTCGGGACAGGGGGCTACGAGCAGTACTTC. V gene TRBV2 combines with J gene TRBJ2-7; TRBD1 matches 11 bases. After removal of 4 bases from V and 3 bases from J, the junction contained 2 bases not matched to a gene. The germline V gene has CDR1 SNHLY and CDR2 FYNNEI. This CDR3 is 14 amino acids long. The full variable domain, completed using reference TRBV2 and TRBJ2-7, is EPEVTQTPSHQVTQMGQEVILRCVPISNHLYFYWYRQILGQKVEFLVSFYNNEISEKSEIFDDQFSVERPDGSNFTLKIRSTKLEDSAMYFCASSVGTGGYEQYFGPGTRLTVT.

The rearrangement links TRBV28 to TRBJ1-1, with D perhaps matching TRBD1 (6 bases). The CDR3 totals 13 residues. Germline V gene data show CDR1 as MDHEN and CDR2 as SYDVKM. The V end was cut by 5 bases, the J end by 1 base, with 8 bases between. CDR3 in amino acids: CASSAGANTEAFF. The CDR3 DNA reads TGTGCCAGCAGTGCAGGGGCGAACACTGAAGCTTTCTTT.

On this clone: The same CDR3 also results from other DNA sequences found in this sample. V and J are TRBV4-3 and TRBJ1-5, with D perhaps TRBD1 (5 bases). The V end lost 0 bases, the J end lost 7 bases, and 13 bases lay between the germline ends. Per germline, CDR1 LGHNA and CDR2 YSLEER. This CDR3 is 15 amino acids long. The CDR3 DNA sequence: TGCGCCAGCAGCCAAGATGGGGCGGGAGGACAGCCCCAGCATTTT. It encodes CASSQDGAGGQPQHF.

This clone appeared a single time. The chain employs TRBV6-5 and TRBJ1-2; 10 bases line up with TRBD1. Germline V gene data show CDR1 as MNHEY and CDR2 as SVGAGI. Trimming took 2 bases from V and 3 from J; bases not matched to a gene: 3. The CDR3 is made up of 15 amino acids. The CDR3 DNA follows: TGTGCCAGCAGTTACACCGGGACAGGGGACTATGGCTACACCTTC. Translated, it gives CASSYTGTGDYGYTF.

The chain recombines TRBV7-9 with TRBJ1-2; 8 nucleotides agree with TRBD1. The V and J ends lost 1 base and 7 bases, in that order; junction bases with no gene match: 5. The CDR3 has 14 residues. Germline V gene sequence: CDR1 SEHNR, CDR2 FQNEAQ (reference sequence). The CDR3 reads CASSLGQGAGGYTF. For the CDR3, the DNA is TGTGCCAGCAGCTTAGGCCAGGGGGCAGGTGGCTACACCTTC.

This clone was observed once. The rearrangement links TRBV29-1 to TRBJ2-6; 8 bases map to TRBD1. This CDR3 is built from 16 residues. With V trimmed by 4 bases and J by 0 bases, 5 bases remained unmatched. Germline V lookup: CDR1 SQVTM, CDR2 ANQGSEA. In nucleotides, the CDR3 is TGCAGCGTTGCAGGGGACAGGAACTCTGGGGCCAACGTCCTGACTTTC. Its translation is CSVAGDRNSGANVLTF.

J is TRBJ1-2 and V is TRBV29-1, with D possibly matching TRBD1 (5 bases). The CDR3 has 16 residues. V lost 0 bases and J 2 bases, leaving 16 bases between the germline ends. Germline V gene data show CDR1 as SQVTM and CDR2 as ANQGSEA. The CDR3: CSVEDWGDMDNYGYTF. CDR3 sequence (DNA): TGCAGCGTTGAAGATTGGGGGGATATGGACAACTATGGCTACACCTTC.

In its sample, this clone was seen a few times. V and J are TRBV10-3 and TRBJ2-1, with TRBD2 matching 12 bases. V was clipped by 5 bases and J by 8 bases; unmatched bases: 10. This CDR3 has 16 amino acids. Germline-derived CDR1 and CDR2 are ENHRY and SYGVKD. CDR3 in amino acids: CAISLARASGGDEQFF. Here the CDR3 DNA reads TGTGCCATCAGTCTAGCTCGGGCTAGCGGGGGGGATGAGCAGTTCTTC.

The V gene is TRBV18, the J gene TRBJ2-3; 7 bases match TRBD1. The CDR3 is 12 residues long. The germline V gene encodes CDR1 KGHSH and CDR2 LQKENI. V lost 3 bases and J lost 13; bases outside the gene matches: 7. Here the CDR3 DNA reads TGTGCCAGCTCACCGACAGGGCCAGTCGAGTATTTT. Its translation is CASSPTGPVEYF.

This rearrangement joins TRBV14 to TRBJ2-5, with TRBD2 identical over 13 bases. CDR1 and CDR2 (germline): SGHDN, FVKESK. The CDR3 contains 16 residues. After removal of 1 base from V and 6 bases from J, the junction contained 5 bases not matched to a gene. This chain's CDR3 is CASSQVRTSGRQTQYF. The CDR3 DNA reads as TGTGCCAGCAGCCAAGTTCGGACTAGCGGGAGACAGACCCAGTACTTC.

The chain employs TRBV10-3 and TRBJ1-2; D gene unclear. The CDR3 contains 12 residues. In germline, CDR1 is ENHRY, CDR2 SYGVKD. Trimming removed 6 bases at V and 3 bases at J, with 8 bases between. CDR3 region: CAIRTGYYGYTF. The CDR3, as DNA: TGTGCCATCAGAACGGGGTACTATGGCTACACCTTC.

The chain uses TRBV9 and TRBJ2-5, with D tentatively TRBD1 (5 bases). Germline loops: CDR1 SGDLS, CDR2 YYNGEE. V lost 4 bases and J lost 2, with 18 bases in between. This CDR3 region has 16 residues. The CDR3 sequence is CASSPTPVGVQETQYF. In DNA form, the CDR3 reads TGTGCCAGCAGCCCAACCCCCGTAGGGGTTCAAGAGACCCAGTACTTC.

V gene TRBV28 combines with J gene TRBJ2-7, with D perhaps TRBD1 (5 bases). Germline values: CDR1 MDHEN, CDR2 SYDVKM. Trimming pared 1 base from V and 0 bases from J, leaving 10 bases between. This CDR3 has 15 amino acids. The DNA of the CDR3 is TGTGCCAGCAGTTTATTAGGCGACAGCTCCTACGAGCAGTACTTC. Translating it yields CASSLLGDSSYEQYF.

The chain combines TRBV27 with TRBJ2-5, with 7 bases matching TRBD1. V gave up 11 bases and J gave up 5 bases; unmatched junction bases: 11. The CDR3 is 13 amino acids. The germline gives CDR1 MNHEY, CDR2 SMNVEV (reference sequence). The CDR3 here is CASSTGARETQYF. The CDR3 DNA reads TGTGCCTCCTCCACAGGGGCAAGGGAGACCCAGTACTTC.

The CDR3 DNA is TGTGCCTTCTACAGGCAGCTCGGCACTGAAGCTTTCTTT. The encoded protein is CAFYRQLGTEAFF. The rearrangement uses TRBV30 and TRBJ1-1; possible D gene TRBD1, 5 bases. In germline, CDR1 is GTSNPN, CDR2 SVGIG (reference sequence). The CDR3 has 13 residues. Trimming cost V 7 bases and J 4 bases, with 16 bases left between them.

This chain joins TRBV29-1 and TRBJ2-7; 7 bases are a match to TRBD2. Trimming took 3 bases from V and 2 from J; bases not matched to a gene: 1. Germline CDR1 and CDR2: SQVTM and ANQGSEA. The CDR3 extends over 12 amino acids. In DNA form, the CDR3 reads TGCAGCGTTGACAGCGGGACCTACGAGCAGTACTTC. Its translation: CSVDSGTYEQYF.

V gene TRBV19 combines with J gene TRBJ2-3, with TRBD1 identical over 8 bases. V trimming: 2 bases; J trimming: 2 bases; junction bases outside the gene matches: 6. Germline V CDR1 and CDR2: LNHDA, SQIVND (reference sequence). The CDR3 has 16 amino acids. Here the CDR3 reads CASSIKDRVPTDTQYF. Here the CDR3 DNA reads TGTGCCAGTAGTATAAAGGACAGGGTACCCACAGATACGCAGTATTTT.

The rearrangement uses TRBV20-1 and TRBJ2-7, with D maybe TRBD2 (6 bases). The CDR3 totals 11 residues. Trimming stripped 6 bases from V and 2 bases from J, with 8 bases between. Germline CDR1 and CDR2: DFQATT and SNEGSKA (reference sequence). DNA for the CDR3: TGCAGTGCCGGCGGGACCTACGAGCAGTACTTC. Residues: CSAGGTYEQYF.

The chain is built from TRBV7-2 and TRBJ2-1; tentatively, D is TRBD2 (5 bases). The CDR3 runs to 13 residues. V lost 1 base and J 9 bases, leaving 10 bases between the germline ends. CDR1 and CDR2 (germline): SGHTA, FQGNSA. CDR3 sequence (DNA): TGTGCCAGCAGCTTAGGAGGGAGCGGTGAGCAGTTCTTC. Its translation: CASSLGGSGEQFF.